The 5 T cell receptor beta chains given below trace back to one sample, sequenced in a study of blood T cell repertoires in COVID-19. Libraries were prepared by immunoSEQ multiplex PCR; TCRdb keeps only in-frame clonotypes and omits some of them. The table has 35,000 to 55,000 clones, 75% to 90% seen once. Specimen: peripheral blood. These TCRs come from a man in his sixties with active COVID-19.

J is TRBJ2-7 and V is TRBV28; 10 positions match TRBD1. There are 19 residues in the CDR3. The germline V gene has CDR1 MDHEN and CDR2 SYDVKM. V lost 3 bases, J lost 0 bases, and 14 bases stayed unmatched. CDR3 nucleotide sequence: TGTGCCAGCAGTTTGGTTCGGGACAGGGGCAGAAGGAGCTCCTACGAGCAGTACTTC. Amino acids: CASSLVRDRGRRSSYEQYF.

The rearrangement links TRBV6-5 to TRBJ2-7; 8 positions match TRBD1. V lost 4 bases to trimming and J lost 8 bases; unmatched junction nucleotides: 10. Germline-derived CDR1 and CDR2 are MNHEY and SVGAGI. The CDR3 has 14 residues. The CDR3 region is CASSSGQEPLKQYF. For the CDR3, the DNA is TGTGCCAGCAGTTCGGGACAGGAGCCTTTGAAGCAGTACTTC.

The chain carries TRBV30 and TRBJ2-2; D may be TRBD2 (5 bases). The germline V gene encodes CDR1 GTSNPN and CDR2 SVGIG (reference sequence). The CDR3 is 14 amino acids. The V gene lost 3 bases and the J gene lost 7 bases, with 15 bases spanning the gap. The CDR3 protein is CAWRDGVPGGELFF. CDR3 bases: TGTGCCTGGAGAGACGGGGTGCCTGGCGGGGAGCTGTTTTTT.

The chain employs TRBV10-3 and TRBJ2-1; 9 bases are shared with TRBD2. The V gene end was trimmed by 0 bases and the J gene end by 7 bases; junction bases not matched to a gene: 4. The CDR3 spans 15 residues. Per the germline V gene, CDR1 is ENHRY and CDR2 is SYGVKD. The CDR3 sequence: CAISESGLAGNEQFF. CDR3 DNA sequence: TGTGCCATCAGTGAGTCGGGACTAGCAGGGAATGAGCAGTTCTTC.

The V gene is TRBV4-3, the J gene TRBJ1-1; tentatively, D is TRBD1 (5 bases). The CDR3 contains 15 residues. Germline V gene sequence: CDR1 LGHNA, CDR2 YSLEER. Deletions cut 1 base from V and 0 bases from J, with 9 bases between. This CDR3 is CASSQGAGVNTEAFF. In nucleotides, the CDR3 is TGCGCCAGCAGCCAAGGGGCGGGGGTGAACACTGAAGCTTTCTTT.